The 28 T cell receptor beta chains given below trace back to one sample, sequenced in a study of cytomegalovirus exposure and HLA in healthy donors. Only in-frame clones appear in the TCRdb table, and some are missing; sequencing was by immunoSEQ multiplex PCR. The sample lists approximately 54,000 clones, 89% occurring once. Sequencing input: PBMCs. The receptor source for this set is a young woman in good health and CMV-seropositive.

The V and J genes are TRBV5-1 and TRBJ2-7; D may be TRBD1 (7 bases). V gave up 2 bases and J gave up 7 bases, with 25 bases separating them. The length of the CDR3 is 17 residues. Germline lookup yields CDR1 SGHRS and CDR2 YFSETQ. CDR3 nucleotide sequence: TGCGCCAGCAGCTTCGGGGGAACGGGACAGCGGGTAGGGGAGCAGTACTTC. Its protein product is CASSFGGTGQRVGEQYF.

This clone was counted a few times. The chain carries TRBV6-5 and TRBJ1-6, with 8 bases lining up with TRBD1. Germline V gives CDR1 MNHEY, CDR2 SVGAGI. The length of the CDR3 is 15 residues. The J segment lost 10 bases and the V segment lost 6 bases, leaving 11 bases of the junction unmatched. CDR3 amino acids: CASSPRTGMGSPLHF. DNA for the CDR3: TGTGCCAGCAGCCCCCGGACAGGGATGGGATCACCCCTCCACTTT.

This chain links TRBV28 with TRBJ2-3; 7 bases line up with TRBD1. The CDR3 covers 15 residues. V lost 6 bases, J lost 5 bases, and 11 bases stayed unmatched. Germline CDR1 is MDHEN and CDR2 is SYDVKM. The CDR3 spells CASSRNRGFIDTQYF. DNA for the CDR3: TGTGCCAGCAGCCGTAACAGGGGTTTTATAGATACGCAGTATTTT.

This sequence joins TRBV20-1 and TRBJ2-5, with D unclear. Germline V lookup: CDR1 DFQATT, CDR2 SNEGSKA (reference sequence). There are 10 residues in the CDR3. The CDR3 region is CSLRRETQYF. CDR3 in DNA: TGCAGCTTAAGGCGGGAGACCCAGTACTTC.

CDR3 sequence (DNA): TGCGCCAGCAGCTCGGGCAGGGCCTTGAACACTGAAGCTTTCTTT. Amino acids: CASSSGRALNTEAFF. The chain recombines TRBV5-1 with TRBJ1-1; perhaps TRBD1 as D (5 bases). The V and J ends lost 3 bases and 0 bases respectively, with 12 bases between them. Germline V CDR1 and CDR2: SGHRS, YFSETQ. The CDR3 is made up of 15 amino acids.

This chain links TRBV10-3 with TRBJ2-7; TRBD2 matches at 9 bases. The V gene end was trimmed by 0 bases and the J gene end by 0 bases; junction bases not matched to a gene: 18. CDR1 ENHRY and CDR2 SYGVKD come from the germline V gene. The length of the CDR3 is 21 residues. The CDR3 DNA sequence: TGTGCCATCAGTGAGTCTGCTGATAGCGGGGGCCTAAGATCCTTCTCCTACGAGCAGTACTTC. It translates to CAISESADSGGLRSFSYEQYF.

This chain links TRBV19 with TRBJ2-1; TRBD2 matches at 11 bases. The CDR3 is 16 amino acids. With V trimmed by 0 bases and J by 7 bases, 5 bases remained unmatched. Germline CDR1 and CDR2: LNHDA and SQIVND (reference sequence). For the CDR3, the DNA is TGTGCCAGTAGTATAGATGTAGCGGGGGGGCGGAATGAGCAGTTCTTC. Protein sequence: CASSIDVAGGRNEQFF.

The chain links TRBV19 to TRBJ1-2, with D uncertain. Germline CDR1 is LNHDA and CDR2 is SQIVND (reference sequence). Trimming took off 8 bases at V and 8 bases at J, with 15 bases between the two ends. CDR3 size: 12 residues. In DNA, the CDR3 is TGTGCCAGTTTTACCGAGGCCGGAGGCTACACCTTC. Its translation is CASFTEAGGYTF.

The rearrangement joins TRBV7-2 to TRBJ2-5, with a tentative D call TRBD1 (5 bases). V was clipped by 4 bases and J by 4 bases, with 7 bases between them. Germline CDR1 SGHTA, CDR2 FQGNSA. This CDR3 region has 12 residues. In DNA, the CDR3 is TGTGCCAGCAGCTCCCAGGGAGAGACCCAGTACTTC. This gives the protein CASSSQGETQYF.

The chain recombines TRBV9 with TRBJ1-6; 11 bases agree with TRBD1. CDR1 SGDLS and CDR2 YYNGEE come from the germline V gene. With V trimmed by 0 bases and J by 5 bases, 4 bases remained unmatched. This CDR3 is 17 amino acids long. The CDR3 region is CASSVGGGQGDNSPLHF. The CDR3 DNA sequence: TGTGCCAGCAGCGTAGGCGGGGGACAGGGGGATAATTCACCCCTCCACTTT.

This clone was counted a single time. V gene TRBV18 combines with J gene TRBJ1-1; D may be TRBD1 (6 bases). CDR1 and CDR2 from the germline V gene are KGHSH and LQKENI. V was shortened by 8 bases and J by 0 bases, with 10 bases between the two germline ends. The CDR3 covers 13 residues. The CDR3 region is CASLGQMNTEAFF. The CDR3 DNA reads TGTGCCAGCCTCGGACAGATGAACACTGAAGCTTTCTTT.

The gene calls are TRBV7-9 and TRBJ1-1, with D tentatively TRBD1 (5 bases). Trimming left V 5 bases short and J 5 bases short, with 9 bases between. The CDR3 is 12 amino acids. Germline V gene data show CDR1 as SEHNR and CDR2 as FQNEAQ (reference sequence). CDR3 sequence (DNA): TGTGCCAGCAGCCGAAAGGGGACTGAAGCTTTCTTT. Translated, it gives CASSRKGTEAFF.

This chain uses TRBV2 with TRBJ2-7; 10 nucleotides agree with TRBD1. The germline CDR1 and CDR2 sequences are SNHLY and FYNNEI. Trimming at V came to 7 bases and at J to 0 bases, leaving 3 bases not matched to a gene. This CDR3 spans 14 amino acids. In DNA form, the CDR3 reads TGTGCCAGCATTCGGACAGGGGGCTCCTACGAGCAGTACTTC. This codes for CASIRTGGSYEQYF.

The chain recombines TRBV19 with TRBJ1-4; D might be TRBD1 (6 bases). The CDR3 totals 14 residues. The germline V gene has CDR1 LNHDA and CDR2 SQIVND (reference sequence). The V and J ends lost 4 bases and 10 bases respectively, with 16 bases between them. CDR3 sequence: CASSTGTPNSKLFF. CDR3 coding DNA: TGTGCCAGTAGTACCGGGACACCAAATTCAAAACTGTTTTTT.

The rearrangement uses TRBV6-6 and TRBJ1-5, with a weak D call TRBD1 (5 bases). The V gene's germline CDR1 is MNHNY and CDR2 SVGAGI (reference sequence). The CDR3 sequence is 15 residues long. The V gene lost 6 bases and the J gene lost 1 base, with 13 bases spanning the gap. CDR3 residues: CASSVGGYSNQPQHF. The CDR3 DNA reads as TGTGCCAGCAGCGTGGGGGGGTACAGCAATCAGCCCCAGCATTTT.

The rearrangement uses TRBV28 and TRBJ2-7; 7 bases are a match to TRBD2. Per germline, CDR1 MDHEN and CDR2 SYDVKM. The J segment lost 3 bases and the V segment lost 7 bases, leaving 12 bases of the junction unmatched. The CDR3 spans 15 residues. CDR3 residues: CASKRGAGTFYEQYF. The CDR3 nucleotides are TGTGCCAGCAAGAGAGGAGCGGGGACTTTCTACGAGCAGTACTTC.

The chain carries TRBV6-4 and TRBJ2-5; D not resolved. Trimming stripped 0 bases from V and 1 base from J, with 6 bases between. The CDR3 has 14 amino acids. The germline V gene has CDR1 MRHNA and CDR2 SNTAGT. This chain's CDR3 is CASSDSYIQETQYF. The CDR3 nucleotides are TGTGCCAGCAGTGACTCATACATCCAAGAGACCCAGTACTTC.

V and J are TRBV28 and TRBJ2-7, with D unresolved. V gave up 6 bases and J gave up 0 bases, with 15 bases separating them. The germline V gene has CDR1 MDHEN and CDR2 SYDVKM. This CDR3 region has 15 residues. In DNA form, the CDR3 reads TGTGCCAGCAGCTCCCCAGCAGGAAACTCCTACGAGCAGTACTTC. This gives the protein CASSSPAGNSYEQYF.

The CDR3 region is CASSPTGVLSYEQYF. The CDR3 region has the DNA TGTGCCAGCTCACCAACCGGGGTCCTCTCCTACGAGCAGTACTTC. The V gene is TRBV18, the J gene TRBJ2-7; TRBD2 might be the D (5 bases). V gave up 2 bases and J gave up 0 bases, with 11 bases separating them. This CDR3 comprises 15 residues. Germline V CDR1 and CDR2: KGHSH, LQKENI.

The chain uses TRBV28 and TRBJ1-5; 7 bases are a match to TRBD1. Germline V lookup: CDR1 MDHEN, CDR2 SYDVKM. The CDR3 has 15 residues. J lost 1 base, V lost 6 bases, and 6 bases had no gene match. For the CDR3, the DNA is TGTGCCAGCAGCTCGGACAGGAACAGCAATCAGCCCCAGCATTTT. It encodes CASSSDRNSNQPQHF.

V is TRBV12-5 and J is TRBJ2-7; tentatively, D is TRBD1 (6 bases). The CDR3 is made up of 16 amino acids. Germline V gene sequence: CDR1 LGHNT, CDR2 FRNRAP. V was pared by 6 bases and J by 5 bases, with 23 bases between. The CDR3 region is CASGLIRPTGWDEQYF. DNA for the CDR3: TGTGCTAGTGGACTAATACGGCCCACAGGGTGGGACGAGCAGTACTTC.

The chain has TRBV7-3 and TRBJ2-1; no reliable D call. CDR3 length equals 13 residues. In germline, CDR1 is SGHTA, CDR2 FQGTGA. Deletions cut 5 bases from V and 8 bases from J, with 13 bases between. The chain's CDR3 is CASSASLRDEQFF. The CDR3, as DNA: TGTGCCAGCAGCGCCTCACTTCGGGATGAGCAGTTCTTC.

The sample holds one count of this clone. The CDR3 region is CASSEAPGFYEQYF. The CDR3 nucleotides are TGTGCCAGCAGTGAAGCACCGGGGTTTTACGAGCAGTACTTC. The V call is TRBV6-1, the J call TRBJ2-7; weak D call: TRBD2 (5 bases). The CDR3 covers 14 residues. In germline, CDR1 is MNHNS, CDR2 SASEGT. The V and J ends lost 0 bases and 4 bases respectively, with 10 bases between them.

This chain links TRBV19 with TRBJ1-5; a weak D match, TRBD1 (6 bases). V was trimmed by 9 bases and J by 8 bases, leaving 14 bases between them. Germline V gene sequence: CDR1 LNHDA, CDR2 SQIVND (reference sequence). This CDR3 is 12 amino acids long. The CDR3 loop reads CASRDTLEPQHF. Here the CDR3 DNA reads TGTGCCAGCAGGGACACCTTGGAGCCCCAGCATTTT.

The chain employs TRBV6-1 and TRBJ1-3; D is undetermined. Per germline, CDR1 MNHNS and CDR2 SASEGT. The CDR3 covers 15 residues. The V gene lost 1 base and the J gene lost 0 bases, with 7 bases spanning the gap. DNA of the CDR3: TGTGCCAGCAGTGAAGAATACTACTCTGGAAACACCATATATTTT. It is translated as CASSEEYYSGNTIYF.

The chain recombines TRBV28 with TRBJ1-1; 7 nucleotides match TRBD1. The CDR3 extends over 15 amino acids. From germline, CDR1 is MDHEN and CDR2 SYDVKM. Germline trimming cut 3 bases from V and 7 bases from J; bases unmatched to any gene: 11. The CDR3 nucleotides read TGTGCCAGCAGTTTTCGACAGGGCTCACTACTTGAAGCTTTCTTT. Translation: CASSFRQGSLLEAFF.

CDR3: CASSRDPGPQHF. CDR3 nucleotide sequence: TGTGCCAGTAGCCGAGACCCGGGGCCCCAGCATTTT. The chain joins TRBV19 to TRBJ1-5; D remains unclear. This CDR3 has 12 residues. Trimming removed 6 bases from V and 9 bases from J, with 12 bases in between. CDR1 is LNHDA and CDR2 is SQIVND in the germline V gene (reference sequence). The full variable domain, with the rest looked up from reference TRBV19 and TRBJ1-5, is DGGITQSPKYLFRKEGQNVTLSCEQNLNHDAMYWYRQDPGQGLRLIYYSQIVNDFQKGDIAEGYSVSREKKESFPLTVTSAQKNPTAFYLCASSRDPGPQHFGDGTRLSIL.

The rearrangement uses TRBV10-3 and TRBJ1-4, with 9 bases matching TRBD1. The CDR3 totals 13 residues. Germline CDR1 and CDR2: ENHRY and SYGVKD. The J segment lost 10 bases and the V segment lost 7 bases, leaving 7 bases of the junction unmatched. CDR3 nucleotides: TGTGCCATCAATCGGGACAGGGAGGCAAAACTGTTTTTT. Protein product: CAINRDREAKLFF.